This TCR beta chain was retrieved from a study of vaccination effects on CD4 cells after COVID-19. Looking at the study overall: Late post-vaccine samples came at days +241, +227 and +161 respectively. After the second dose, samples were taken at median day 72. Study-wide results and limits: Late after vaccination, infection- and vaccine-induced clones showed marked clonal contraction.

The V gene lost 4 bases and the J gene lost 0 bases, with 15 bases spanning the gap. From germline, CDR1 is SGHNT and CDR2 YYREEE (reference sequence). The length of the CDR3 is 16 residues. In the case of this clone: Its cognate antigen is unknown.

Investigators separated out CD4+ T cells once 10 days of culture had passed. This individual contracted SARS-CoV-2 between March and December 2020, as verified by PCR. Either the BNT162b2 or mRNA-1273 vaccine was given to participants in two doses. Measured with immunoSEQ multiplex PCR; TCRdb has only the in-frame clones, and not every one. Here the sample spans around 44,000 clones, 76% being singletons. Sequences were derived from CD4+ T cells from PBMCs cultured without peptide, sampled after COVID-19 vaccination. The chain employs TRBV5-4 and TRBJ2-3; TRBD1 or TRBD2 may be the D gene (5 bases each). This clonotype was sampled from a human donor who had a prior SARS-CoV-2 infection. Here the CDR3 DNA reads TGTGCCAGCAGCCCTGGAGGATGGGGGAGCACAGATACGCAGTATTTT. It encodes CASSPGGWGSTDTQYF.